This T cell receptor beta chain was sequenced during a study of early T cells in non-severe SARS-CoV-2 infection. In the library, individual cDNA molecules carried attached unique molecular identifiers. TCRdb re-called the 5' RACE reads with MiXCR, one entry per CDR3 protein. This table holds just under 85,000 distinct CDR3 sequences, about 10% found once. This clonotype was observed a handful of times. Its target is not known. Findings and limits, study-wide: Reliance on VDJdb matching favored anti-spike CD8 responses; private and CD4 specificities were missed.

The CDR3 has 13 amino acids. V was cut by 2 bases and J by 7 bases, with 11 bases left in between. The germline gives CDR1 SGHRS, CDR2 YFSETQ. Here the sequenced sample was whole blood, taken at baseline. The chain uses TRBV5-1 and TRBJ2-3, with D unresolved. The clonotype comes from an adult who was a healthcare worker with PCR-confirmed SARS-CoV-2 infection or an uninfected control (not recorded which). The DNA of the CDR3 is TGCGCCAGCAGCTTAGGCCAGTCCAATACGCAGTATTTT. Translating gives CASSLGQSNTQYF.